Below, one TCR beta chain is given with its context. Antigen specificity is unknown. Its ends do not fully match the called genes, so a read error is possible. The germline gives CDR1 SGHKS, CDR2 YYEKEE (reference sequence). The CDR3 is 14 amino acids. Taking about 18-30 mg of unsorted bulk tissue, the authors co-extracted RNA and DNA. Chronic HBV infection was present in the patients, who were treatment-naive. This entry comes from a study of tumor-infiltrating lymphocytes in primary liver carcinoma. The study's findings and limits: Tumor-adjacent and tumor-blood pairs overlapped less than tumor region pairs did. Only about 7.5-24% of top clones showed up in all five tumor regions.

A primer matching the constant region was used to make TCR beta cDNA from about 500 ng of total RNA. Three nested multiplex PCR rounds, a slightly modified ARM-PCR method, built the TCR beta libraries. It was with TRBV1-TRBV30 forward primers and a C-beta reverse primer that the first two PCR rounds were run, at around 9 cycles each. TCRdb analysed the multiplex PCR reads with MiXCR anew, one entry per CDR3 protein. The table has roughly 120,000 distinct CDR3 sequences, around 62% seen once. The chain recombines TRBV5-5 with TRBJ2-7; D might be TRBD1 (5 bases). The TCR sequence derives from a woman aged 60 to 75 with primary liver carcinoma and hepatitis B virus infection. The sample comprised liver tumor tissue from sampling region 1. Subset meaning: tumor region T1, superior pole. CDR3 nucleotide sequence: TGTGCCTGCAGCTCCCTGACAGAGCCCTACAAGCAGTACTTC. It yields the protein CACSSLTEPYKQYF.